What follows are 30 T cell receptor beta chains derived from one specimen sequenced in a study of blood T cell repertoires in COVID-19. The protocol was immunoSEQ multiplex PCR, while the TCRdb copy is restricted to in-frame clones and leaves out a portion. Of 250,000 to 350,000 clones in the sample, approximately 84% were seen once. Material for sequencing was peripheral blood. The receptors here all came from a human donor with COVID-19, enrolled during active disease. The donor label of this sample is uncertain.

The CDR3 nucleotides are TGCGCCAGCAGCCTAACAGGGTCATACCAGCCCCAGCATTTT. Amino acids: CASSLTGSYQPQHF. The chain has TRBV4-1 and TRBJ1-5, with a tentative D call TRBD1 (6 bases). The ends were cut back, 4 bases at V and 7 bases at J, with 14 bases in the middle. The CDR3 extends over 14 amino acids. The germline gives CDR1 MGHRA, CDR2 YSYEKL.

The chain couples TRBV7-2 to TRBJ2-7, with 7 nucleotides matching TRBD2. The V gene's germline CDR1 is SGHTA and CDR2 FQGNSA. This CDR3 comprises 17 residues. V trimming: 1 base; J trimming: 0 bases; junction bases outside the gene matches: 9. The CDR3 here is CASSLVGGGRSSYEQYF. CDR3 sequence (DNA): TGTGCCAGCAGCTTAGTGGGGGGAGGGCGGAGCTCCTACGAGCAGTACTTC.

V and J are TRBV28 and TRBJ1-5; D might be TRBD1 (6 bases). The CDR3 has 16 residues. V was shortened by 7 bases and J by 3 bases, with 19 bases between the two germline ends. Germline values: CDR1 MDHEN, CDR2 SYDVKM. The CDR3 protein is CASTDGGGNLNQPQHF. The CDR3 coding sequence is TGTGCCAGCACCGACGGGGGGGGCAATCTCAATCAGCCCCAGCATTTT.

V is TRBV4-3 and J is TRBJ2-3; TRBD2 aligns across 14 bases. V lost 0 bases and J lost 0; bases outside the gene matches: 8. From germline, CDR1 is LGHNA and CDR2 YSLEER. There are 20 residues in the CDR3. CDR3 amino acids: CASSQDASTSGRVSTDTQYF. For the CDR3, the DNA is TGCGCCAGCAGCCAAGATGCTTCGACTAGCGGGAGGGTGAGCACAGATACGCAGTATTTT.

This chain links TRBV25-1 with TRBJ2-1; the match to TRBD2 covers 11 bases. Per the germline V gene, CDR1 is MGHDK and CDR2 is SYGVNS. J was trimmed by 5 bases and V by 7 bases; bases with no gene match: 10. The CDR3 is made up of 16 amino acids. The CDR3 region is CASTGGKLAGDNEQFF. The DNA for the CDR3 is TGTGCCAGCACCGGGGGCAAACTAGCGGGGGACAATGAGCAGTTCTTC.

In this sample, this clone turned up a few times. The rearrangement links TRBV7-8 to TRBJ1-2; no definite D call. The germline V gene encodes CDR1 SGHVS and CDR2 FQNEAQ. The CDR3 spans 16 residues. Trimming cost V 5 bases and J 1 base, with 17 bases left between them. Here the CDR3 reads CASSPGGSALNYGYTF. For the CDR3, the DNA is TGTGCCAGCAGCCCGGGCGGGAGTGCCCTTAACTATGGCTACACCTTC.

The V and J genes are TRBV24-1 and TRBJ2-5, with a possible D match to TRBD1 (6 bases). CDR1 and CDR2 from the germline V gene are KGHDR and SFDVKD. The CDR3 spans 15 residues. V lost 4 bases, J lost 1 base, and 12 bases lay in between. The CDR3 DNA reads TGTGCCACCAGTGACCGCCGGGACACCCAAGAGACCCAGTACTTC. It specifies CATSDRRDTQETQYF.

V gene TRBV2 combines with J gene TRBJ2-7; D is unresolved. The CDR3 runs to 14 residues. Trimming removed 1 base at V and 1 base at J, with 8 bases between. Germline-derived CDR1 and CDR2 are SNHLY and FYNNEI. The CDR3 region has the DNA TGTGCCAGCAGTGAAGAGTCAGATTCCTACGAGCAGTACTTC. Protein product: CASSEESDSYEQYF.

The V gene is TRBV19, the J gene TRBJ2-7, with TRBD2 as a possible D gene (5 bases). The length of the CDR3 is 15 residues. V was trimmed by 5 bases and J by 0 bases, leaving 14 bases between them. CDR1 is LNHDA, CDR2 SQIVND, per germline (reference sequence). The CDR3 reads CASSSDSDPSYEQYF. CDR3 in DNA: TGTGCCAGTAGTTCGGACTCCGACCCCTCCTACGAGCAGTACTTC. Full variable domain (remainder filled in from reference TRBV19 and TRBJ2-7): DGGITQSPKYLFRKEGQNVTLSCEQNLNHDAMYWYRQDPGQGLRLIYYSQIVNDFQKGDIAEGYSVSREKKESFPLTVTSAQKNPTAFYLCASSSDSDPSYEQYFGPGTRLTVT.

The V call is TRBV30, the J call TRBJ1-1; 12 bases agree with TRBD1. Germline CDR1 and CDR2: GTSNPN and SVGIG (reference sequence). J lost 4 bases, V lost 5 bases, and 14 bases had no gene match. The CDR3 has 17 amino acids. The chain's CDR3 is CAWAGFGDRGQGTEAFF. The CDR3 DNA reads as TGTGCCTGGGCCGGATTCGGGGACAGGGGGCAAGGCACTGAAGCTTTCTTT.

The chain joins TRBV4-2 to TRBJ2-1; TRBD2 aligns across 10 bases. The trim removed 1 base at V and 2 bases at J, leaving 2 bases unmatched. The CDR3 consists of 16 residues. Germline assignment: CDR1 LGHNA and CDR2 YNFKEQ. The CDR3 is CASSQGLAGPYNEQFF. For the CDR3, the DNA is TGTGCCAGCAGCCAAGGACTAGCGGGTCCCTACAATGAGCAGTTCTTC.

This chain joins TRBV25-1 and TRBJ1-4, with 7 bases fitting TRBD1. The germline V gene has CDR1 MGHDK and CDR2 SYGVNS. This CDR3 is 15 amino acids long. V lost 1 base and J lost 6; bases outside the gene matches: 5. CDR3 bases: TGTGCCAGCAGTGAATCAGGGGGGTTGGATGAAAAACTGTTTTTT. Translation gives CASSESGGLDEKLFF.

To note about this clone: Within the sample, other DNA sequences also encode this same CDR3. The genes are TRBV5-1 and TRBJ2-2; weak D call: TRBD1 (5 bases). CDR1 and CDR2 from the germline V gene are SGHRS and YFSETQ. The V gene lost 0 bases and the J gene lost 4 bases, with 10 bases spanning the gap. The CDR3 contains 15 residues. For the CDR3, the DNA is TGCGCCAGCAGCTTGGTAGACAGAGCCACCGGGGAGCTGTTTTTT. Its protein product is CASSLVDRATGELFF. Filled out from reference TRBV5-1 and TRBJ2-2, the complete variable domain reads KAGVTQTPRYLIKTRGQQVTLSCSPISGHRSVSWYQQTPGQGLQFLFEYFSETQRNKGNFPGRFSGRQFSNSRSEMNVSTLELGDSALYLCASSLVDRATGELFFGEGSRLTVL.

The J gene is TRBJ2-7, the V gene TRBV27; D unresolved. This CDR3 spans 14 amino acids. The germline V gene has CDR1 MNHEY and CDR2 SMNVEV (reference sequence). Trimming removed 1 base from V and 3 bases from J, with 10 bases in between. The CDR3 is CASSLYPGYYEQYF. The CDR3 DNA reads TGTGCCAGCAGTTTATACCCAGGATACTACGAGCAGTACTTC.

The rearrangement joins TRBV19 to TRBJ1-1; D is possibly TRBD1 (6 bases). Trimming removed 5 bases from V and 11 bases from J, with 18 bases in between. The CDR3 runs 13 residues. The germline V gene has CDR1 LNHDA and CDR2 SQIVND (reference sequence). The CDR3 coding sequence is TGTGCCAGTAGTGACAGGACAGCACAGGCGGCTTTCTTT. Amino acid sequence: CASSDRTAQAAFF. The whole variable domain, remainder taken from reference TRBV19 and TRBJ1-1, is DGGITQSPKYLFRKEGQNVTLSCEQNLNHDAMYWYRQDPGQGLRLIYYSQIVNDFQKGDIAEGYSVSREKKESFPLTVTSAQKNPTAFYLCASSDRTAQAAFFGQGTRLTVV.

This clone was detected a few times. This chain joins TRBV11-2 and TRBJ2-1; tentative D call: TRBD2 (6 bases). Germline V lookup: CDR1 SGHAT, CDR2 FQNNGV. The CDR3 is 15 residues long. V lost 1 base and J 8 bases, leaving 15 bases between the germline ends. This chain's CDR3 is CASSLAGVGFDEQFF. The CDR3 coding sequence is TGTGCCAGCAGCTTAGCGGGAGTCGGTTTTGATGAGCAGTTCTTC.

The V gene is TRBV2, the J gene TRBJ1-2; D remains unclear. Germline V lookup: CDR1 SNHLY, CDR2 FYNNEI. CDR3 size: 15 residues. V was clipped by 0 bases and J by 7 bases, with 15 bases between them. The CDR3 is CASSEALGSMGGYTF. The CDR3 coding sequence is TGTGCCAGCAGTGAAGCGCTGGGCAGTATGGGTGGCTACACCTTC.

The V call is TRBV19, the J call TRBJ2-1; the match to TRBD2 covers 14 bases. Trimming at V came to 5 bases and at J to 9 bases, leaving 12 bases not matched to a gene. CDR1 is LNHDA, CDR2 SQIVND, per germline (reference sequence). The CDR3 sequence is 17 residues long. CDR3 amino acids: CASSLGLAGGLASEQFF. The CDR3 bases are TGTGCCAGTAGTCTCGGACTAGCGGGAGGTTTAGCTAGTGAGCAGTTCTTC.

This chain uses TRBV19 with TRBJ2-5; 12 nucleotides line up with TRBD2. CDR3 length equals 15 residues. From germline, CDR1 is LNHDA and CDR2 SQIVND (reference sequence). V shed 9 bases, J shed 3 bases, and the junction held 8 bases outside the gene matches. The CDR3 DNA sequence: TGTGCCAGCCGACTAGCGGGAGACTCGGAAGAGACCCAGTACTTC. It specifies CASRLAGDSEETQYF.

The chain has TRBV29-1 and TRBJ2-2; 8 nucleotides agree with TRBD1. Germline V gene lookup returns CDR1 SQVTM and CDR2 ANQGSEA. The CDR3 has 12 residues. J was trimmed by 8 bases and V by 7 bases; bases with no gene match: 6. The chain's CDR3 is CSALGQGGELFF. As DNA, the CDR3 is TGCAGCGCCCTCGGACAGGGAGGGGAGCTGTTTTTT.

The genes are TRBV7-2 and TRBJ1-1; no clear D gene. CDR1 and CDR2 (germline): SGHTA, FQGNSA. The CDR3 contains 13 residues. V was clipped by 3 bases and J by 1 base, with 6 bases between them. In nucleotides, the CDR3 is TGTGCCAGCAGCTTTGGAGGGAACACTGAAGCTTTCTTT. Its protein is CASSFGGNTEAFF.

The J gene is TRBJ2-5, the V gene TRBV11-3; 8 nucleotides align to TRBD2. Germline values: CDR1 SGHNT, CDR2 YENEEA. The CDR3 loop spans 13 amino acids. The V and J ends lost 2 bases and 4 bases, in that order; junction bases with no gene match: 0. CDR3 coding DNA: TGTGCCAGCAGCTTAAGCGGGAGAGAGACCCAGTACTTC. As protein: CASSLSGRETQYF.

This clone was recorded a few times. The chain joins TRBV9 to TRBJ2-1, with 9 bases fitting TRBD2. There are 15 residues in the CDR3. The germline V gene encodes CDR1 SGDLS and CDR2 YYNGEE. J gave up 9 bases and V 4 bases, and 11 bases lay outside the gene matches. The chain's CDR3 is CASSPTSGQGGEQFF. DNA for the CDR3: TGTGCCAGCAGCCCCACTAGCGGGCAAGGAGGTGAGCAGTTCTTC.

This clone was seen just once. This chain connects TRBV5-4 to TRBJ2-1, with 10 bases matching TRBD2. V dropped 4 bases and J dropped 8; count of bases not matched to a gene: 9. Per germline, CDR1 SGHNT and CDR2 YYREEE (reference sequence). The CDR3 extends over 15 amino acids. Written as DNA, the CDR3 is TGTGCCAGCAGCAAAGCGGGAGGGGTTTGGGATGAGCAGTTCTTC. Translated: CASSKAGGVWDEQFF.

This clone has a single count. The CDR3 sequence is CASSFPGQGAYEQYF. The CDR3 nucleotides read TGTGCCAGCAGCTTCCCGGGACAGGGGGCCTACGAGCAGTACTTC. J is TRBJ2-7 and V is TRBV7-9; 11 nucleotides line up with TRBD1. CDR1 and CDR2 from the germline V gene are SEHNR and FQNEAQ (reference sequence). This CDR3 contains 15 residues. V shed 3 bases, J shed 2 bases, and the junction held 3 bases outside the gene matches.

V gene TRBV7-3 combines with J gene TRBJ2-3; possibly TRBD1 for D (6 bases). This CDR3 has 16 residues. V lost 4 bases to trimming and J lost 4 bases, with 18 bases between them. CDR1 is SGHTA, CDR2 FQGTGA, per germline. The CDR3 loop reads CASSSGTPSGADTQYF. CDR3 nucleotide sequence: TGTGCCAGCAGCTCCGGGACACCCTCTGGGGCAGATACGCAGTATTTT.

The chain recombines TRBV2 with TRBJ2-3, with a weak D call TRBD1 (5 bases). CDR1 is SNHLY and CDR2 is FYNNEI in the germline V gene. The CDR3 runs 13 residues. Trimming took off 8 bases at V and 0 bases at J, with 9 bases between the two ends. CDR3 coding DNA: TGTGCCAGCGGGGCCCCTAGCACAGATACGCAGTATTTT. This gives the protein CASGAPSTDTQYF.

The V gene is TRBV5-4, the J gene TRBJ2-7; a possible D gene is TRBD2 (5 bases). V lost 0 bases and J 2 bases, leaving 12 bases between the germline ends. From germline, CDR1 is SGHNT and CDR2 YYREEE (reference sequence). The CDR3 length is 15 residues. The CDR3 sequence: CASSLGRGATYEQYF. DNA for the CDR3: TGTGCCAGCAGCTTGGGACGGGGAGCAACCTACGAGCAGTACTTC.

The rearrangement joins TRBV4-3 to TRBJ2-5, with 11 bases that match TRBD1. CDR3 length equals 14 residues. The germline V gene encodes CDR1 LGHNA and CDR2 YSLEER. V was clipped by 4 bases and J by 5 bases; unmatched bases: 3. The CDR3 loop reads CASSRRDRGETQYF. Here the CDR3 DNA reads TGCGCCAGCAGCCGCCGGGACAGGGGGGAGACCCAGTACTTC.

The rearrangement uses TRBV19 and TRBJ1-2; TRBD1 might be the D (6 bases). CDR3 length: 15 amino acids. V was clipped by 4 bases and J by 2 bases, with 14 bases between them. The V gene's germline CDR1 is LNHDA and CDR2 SQIVND (reference sequence). In DNA, the CDR3 is TGTGCCAGTAGTACCCCCGGGACACCGAACTATGGCTACACCTTC. It specifies CASSTPGTPNYGYTF.